This is a list of T cell receptor beta chains from one sample in a study of Graves' ophthalmopathy and Graves' hyperthyroidism. Each CDR3 protein gets one entry after TCRdb re-called the multiplex PCR reads with MiXCR. Found here are about 220,000 distinct CDR3 sequences, around a fifth of them singletons; the top ten hold roughly 39%. The sequencing input was peripheral blood. Receptors originate from a woman aged 50 to 60 with Graves' ophthalmopathy. CDR3s include the opening cysteine and the closing phenylalanine or tryptophan. Fields, in order: CDR3 DNA, CDR3 protein, CDR3 length, V gene, clone size, J gene, D gene. A D gene is named only where the DNA matches it firmly. The listing skips clone size in some rows; elsewhere it reads once, few, many or a size class.

cdr3_nt: TGCAGTGCACGACAGGGTAACAATCAGCCCCAGCATTTT
cdr3_aa: CSARQGNNQPQHF
cdr3_length: 13
v_call: TRBV20-1
clone_size: many
j_call: TRBJ1-5
d_call: TRBD1

cdr3_nt: TGCAGCGCCACCTCGGACACGACCTACGAGCAGTACTTC
cdr3_aa: CSATSDTTYEQYF
cdr3_length: 13
v_call: TRBV29-1
clone_size: NA
j_call: TRBJ2-7
d_call: NA

cdr3_nt: TGCGCCAGCAGCTTCGGGGGCAGGCCGACCTCCTACGAGCAGTACTTC
cdr3_aa: CASSFGGRPTSYEQYF
cdr3_length: 16
v_call: TRBV5-1
clone_size: many
j_call: TRBJ2-7
d_call: NA

cdr3_nt: TGTGCCGGCAGCTTATCTAGCGGCCTCACAGATACGCAGTATTTT
cdr3_aa: CAGSLSSGLTDTQYF
cdr3_length: 15
v_call: TRBV13
clone_size: few
j_call: TRBJ2-3
d_call: TRBD2

cdr3_nt: TGTGCCAGCAGTTTGGCTCGTGGCAGGGCTGGGGCCAACGTCCTGACTTTC
cdr3_aa: CASSLARGRAGANVLTF
cdr3_length: 17
v_call: TRBV28
clone_size: many
j_call: TRBJ2-6
d_call: NA

cdr3_nt: TGTGCCAGCAGTTTATTAGGCAGCGAGAGGAGCTACACCTTC
cdr3_aa: CASSLLGSERSYTF
cdr3_length: 14
v_call: TRBV12-3/TRBV12-4
clone_size: many
j_call: TRBJ1-2
d_call: NA

cdr3_nt: TGTGCCGTTAGGACAGGGGAGCTCTATGGCTACACCTTC
cdr3_aa: CAVRTGELYGYTF
cdr3_length: 13
v_call: TRBV7-2
clone_size: many
j_call: TRBJ1-2
d_call: TRBD1

cdr3_nt: TGTGCCAGCAGTCAGGGAGGGGTGGGGAACACTGAAGCTTTCTTT
cdr3_aa: CASSQGGVGNTEAFF
cdr3_length: 15
v_call: TRBV28
clone_size: many
j_call: TRBJ1-1
d_call: NA

cdr3_nt: TGTGCCTGGAGTGTGAACACGGGGAACACTGAAGCTTTCTTT
cdr3_aa: CAWSVNTGNTEAFF
cdr3_length: 14
v_call: TRBV30
clone_size: many
j_call: TRBJ1-1
d_call: NA

cdr3_nt: TGTGCCAGCAGCTTGACAGGGAGACCGAACACTGAAGCTTTCTTT
cdr3_aa: CASSLTGRPNTEAFF
cdr3_length: 15
v_call: TRBV12-3/TRBV12-4
clone_size: many
j_call: TRBJ1-1
d_call: TRBD1

cdr3_nt: TGTGCCAGCAGCCCGGCCCGGACAGTCTATGGCTACACCTTC
cdr3_aa: CASSPARTVYGYTF
cdr3_length: 14
v_call: TRBV3-1
clone_size: many
j_call: TRBJ1-2
d_call: NA

cdr3_nt: TGTGCCAGCAGCGACCCGGACAGGGGTGACTACGAGCAGTACTTC
cdr3_aa: CASSDPDRGDYEQYF
cdr3_length: 15
v_call: TRBV14
clone_size: NA
j_call: TRBJ2-7
d_call: TRBD1

cdr3_nt: TGTGCCAGCAGGGCGCCCAACAGTTATGGCTACATCTTC
cdr3_aa: CASRAPNSYGYIF
cdr3_length: 13
v_call: TRBV2
clone_size: NA
j_call: TRBJ1-2
d_call: NA

cdr3_nt: TGCGCCAGCAGATCCGGACAGGGCAGGACGAACACTGAAGCTTTCTTT
cdr3_aa: CASRSGQGRTNTEAFF
cdr3_length: 16
v_call: TRBV5-1
clone_size: few
j_call: TRBJ1-1
d_call: TRBD1

cdr3_nt: TGCAGCGTTGGACAGGGGTCTAGCAATCAGCCCCAGCATTTT
cdr3_aa: CSVGQGSSNQPQHF
cdr3_length: 14
v_call: TRBV29-1
clone_size: many
j_call: TRBJ1-5
d_call: TRBD1

cdr3_nt: TGTGCCAGCTCAAGACCGGGACTAGCGGGAAACTTC
cdr3_aa: CASSRPGLAGNF
cdr3_length: 12
v_call: TRBV18
clone_size: many
j_call: TRBJ2-5
d_call: TRBD2

cdr3_nt: TGTGCCAGCAGCCAAAGCGGGAGCAGCTCCTACGAGCAGTACTTC
cdr3_aa: CASSQSGSSSYEQYF
cdr3_length: 15
v_call: TRBV7-8
clone_size: many
j_call: TRBJ2-7
d_call: TRBD2

cdr3_nt: TGTGCCAGCAGTTTGGGGACAGGCAATCAGCCCCAGCATTTT
cdr3_aa: CASSLGTGNQPQHF
cdr3_length: 14
v_call: TRBV27
clone_size: many
j_call: TRBJ1-5
d_call: TRBD1

cdr3_nt: TGTGCCAGCAGCTTGGGTCAGTCGTATGGCTACACCTTC
cdr3_aa: CASSLGQSYGYTF
cdr3_length: 13
v_call: TRBV7-3
clone_size: many
j_call: TRBJ1-2
d_call: NA

cdr3_nt: TGCAGCGTTTATACTAGCGGGAGTTTCAAGACCCAGTACTTC
cdr3_aa: CSVYTSGSFKTQYF
cdr3_length: 14
v_call: TRBV29-1
clone_size: many
j_call: TRBJ2-5
d_call: TRBD2

cdr3_nt: TGTGCCACTAAGAGACAGGGGGGCTTTAGCAATCAGCCCCAGCATTTT
cdr3_aa: CATKRQGGFSNQPQHF
cdr3_length: 16
v_call: TRBV19
clone_size: many
j_call: TRBJ1-5
d_call: TRBD1

cdr3_nt: TGCAGTGCTATGACTAGTCACGAGCAGTACTTC
cdr3_aa: CSAMTSHEQYF
cdr3_length: 11
v_call: TRBV20-1
clone_size: many
j_call: TRBJ2-7
d_call: NA

cdr3_nt: TGTGCCAGCAGCTTAACTCCCTTGGGGGCCAACGTCCTGACTTTC
cdr3_aa: CASSLTPLGANVLTF
cdr3_length: 15
v_call: TRBV7-9
clone_size: few
j_call: TRBJ2-6
d_call: NA

cdr3_nt: TGCGCCAGCAGCTTGGTCTCAGCGGGAGCTTACGAGCAGTACTTC
cdr3_aa: CASSLVSAGAYEQYF
cdr3_length: 15
v_call: TRBV5-1
clone_size: many
j_call: TRBJ2-7
d_call: TRBD2

cdr3_nt: TGTGCCAGCAGGCTCGCCCGGACAGTTCAAAAAGAGACCCAGTACTTC
cdr3_aa: CASRLARTVQKETQYF
cdr3_length: 16
v_call: TRBV6-1
clone_size: once
j_call: TRBJ2-5
d_call: NA

cdr3_nt: TGCGCCAGCAGCTCCCCGGTCCGGGGGCATCATGGCTACACCTTC
cdr3_aa: CASSSPVRGHHGYTF
cdr3_length: 15
v_call: TRBV4-1
clone_size: many
j_call: TRBJ1-2
d_call: NA

cdr3_nt: TGTGCCAGCATGGGGGAGTGGAGCTATGGCTACACCTTC
cdr3_aa: CASMGEWSYGYTF
cdr3_length: 13
v_call: TRBV6-1
clone_size: many
j_call: TRBJ1-2
d_call: NA

cdr3_nt: TGTGCCAGCAGACAGGGGGCCTTTTTAAACTATGGCTACACCTTC
cdr3_aa: CASRQGAFLNYGYTF
cdr3_length: 15
v_call: TRBV6-1
clone_size: many
j_call: TRBJ1-2
d_call: TRBD1

cdr3_nt: TGTGCCAGCAGCGTCTTCGGGGATCAAGAGACCCAGTACTTC
cdr3_aa: CASSVFGDQETQYF
cdr3_length: 14
v_call: TRBV9
clone_size: many
j_call: TRBJ2-5
d_call: NA

cdr3_nt: TGTGCCAGCAGTTACGAGGACAGGGTAGCAGGTGAAGCTTTCTTT
cdr3_aa: CASSYEDRVAGEAFF
cdr3_length: 15
v_call: TRBV6-5
clone_size: NA
j_call: TRBJ1-1
d_call: TRBD1

cdr3_nt: TGTGCCAGCAGCTTAAATATGGGGAACACTGAAGCTTTCTTT
cdr3_aa: CASSLNMGNTEAFF
cdr3_length: 14
v_call: TRBV7-9
clone_size: many
j_call: TRBJ1-1
d_call: NA

cdr3_nt: TGTGCCAGCAGTTCGGACAGGGCCGTTTCACCCCTCCACTTT
cdr3_aa: CASSSDRAVSPLHF
cdr3_length: 14
v_call: TRBV6-5
clone_size: many
j_call: TRBJ1-6
d_call: TRBD1

cdr3_nt: TGTGCCTGGAGCCTACCCACAGGGGGCGACGAGACCCAGTACTTC
cdr3_aa: CAWSLPTGGDETQYF
cdr3_length: 15
v_call: TRBV30
clone_size: few
j_call: TRBJ2-5
d_call: TRBD1

cdr3_nt: TGTGCCAGCAGCGTTGGCGTTATCGGTCAGGTTAACACCCCGGGGACTGAAGCTTTCTTT
cdr3_aa: CASSVGVIGQVNTPGTEAFF
cdr3_length: 20
v_call: TRBV21-1
clone_size: few
j_call: TRBJ1-1
d_call: NA